This T cell receptor (beta chain) is drawn from a study of blood T cell repertoires in COVID-19. As originally analysed: Estimation of nucleated cell counts was performed using reference gene primer amplification. Produced via immunoSEQ multiplex PCR; TCRdb's table is partial and in-frame only. V and J calls and clone size are copied from that table; D and trimming were computed from the DNA. There are about 16,000 clones in the sample; approximately 90% occur only once, and about 9.3% lies in the top ten. In this sample, this clone turned up once. V lost 4 bases and J 3 bases, leaving 6 bases between the germline ends. The CDR3 is made up of 13 amino acids.

The chain joins TRBV12-3 or TRBV12-4 to TRBJ2-2; D gene uncertain. The origin of this receptor is an elderly man with acute or convalescent COVID-19. Sequences were obtained from peripheral blood. The CDR3 loop is CASSWQDTGELFF. Here the CDR3 DNA reads TGTGCCAGCAGTTGGCAAGACACCGGGGAGCTGTTTTTT.